A selection of T cell receptor beta chains follows, all from one sample in a study of human T cells and chemical hapten exposure. In TCRdb, the RACE reads were re-called with MiXCR into one record per CDR3 protein. The sample gives about 180,000 distinct CDR3 sequences, roughly 30% of which show up once; roughly 3% is in the top ten. Sample: whole blood, taken in connection with sensitization to the hapten diphenylcyclopropenone (DPC). The receptors were sampled from a young woman with alopecia areata. Some clones in this sample may be carry-over from other donors' samples. Both conserved end residues are part of each CDR3.

TRBV5-1,CASSNSQETQYF
TRBV28,CASSSAQFNEKLFF
TRBV28,CASSFDSGVEVYEQYF
TRBV28,CASSSPGTSGNEQFF
TRBV25-1,CAASRFYNEQFF
TRBV7-9,CASSLYGQHSGANVLTF
TRBV18,CASSLLSEEKLFF
TRBV20-1,CSALTGTSYEQYF
TRBV10-3,CAILEGGTDTQYF
TRBV6-1,CASSVGQGAAAEKLFF
TRBV7-2,CASSLYGAGADTQYF
TRBV20-1,CSANPLAGFHNEQFF
TRBV10-3,CAISPGPPRDTEAFF
TRBV28,CATGPLNTEAFF
TRBV5-1,CASSREWGPNTEAFF
TRBV20-1,CSANRDTENTEAFF
TRBV10-3,CAITPSGDQPQHF
TRBV27,CASSPRGPGQPQHF
TRBV3-1,CASSHLRELFF
TRBV10-2,CASSDSVSYNEQFF
TRBV3-1,CASSQFDSQNQPQHF